One and the same sample provided the 12 T cell receptor beta chains below, sequenced in a study of blood T cell repertoires in COVID-19. The assay was immunoSEQ multiplex PCR, and TCRdb's table has in-frame clones only and misses some. The sample yields a few hundred thousand clones, roughly 87% seen once. Material for sequencing was PBMCs or T cells enriched from blood (not recorded which). The receptors come from a woman in her 30s who had recovered from COVID-19.

This clone was observed once. The chain is built from TRBV4-2 and TRBJ1-3; 8 nucleotides agree with TRBD1. The CDR3 spans 18 residues. With 3 bases clipped from V and 0 bases from J, the junction kept 10 bases outside the gene matches. The V gene's germline CDR1 is LGHNA and CDR2 YNFKEQ. The CDR3 DNA sequence: TGTGCCAGCAGCCATAACGACAGGGGATTGTTCTCTGGAAACACCATATATTTT. It yields the protein CASSHNDRGLFSGNTIYF.

The sample holds a few counts of this clone. The chain joins TRBV27 to TRBJ1-5; 7 bases are shared with TRBD1. The germline V gene has CDR1 MNHEY and CDR2 SMNVEV (reference sequence). This CDR3 spans 14 amino acids. V shed 7 bases, J shed 9 bases, and the junction held 12 bases outside the gene matches. The CDR3 DNA follows: TGTGCCAGCAACAGACAGGGCCCGGAGGCGCCCCAGCATTTT. Amino acids: CASNRQGPEAPQHF.

Here the CDR3 reads CASSIRDSNSPLHF. The CDR3 bases are TGTGCCAGTAGTATACGGGACAGCAATTCACCCCTCCACTTT. This chain connects TRBV19 to TRBJ1-6; 7 bases agree with TRBD1. The J segment lost 7 bases and the V segment lost 2 bases, leaving 2 bases of the junction unmatched. The length of the CDR3 is 14 residues. Germline V lookup: CDR1 LNHDA, CDR2 SQIVND (reference sequence).

V is TRBV19 and J is TRBJ2-2; 7 bases line up with TRBD1. Germline V gene sequence: CDR1 LNHDA, CDR2 SQIVND (reference sequence). This CDR3 spans 14 amino acids. V was pared by 6 bases and J by 0 bases, with 1 base of the junction left unmatched. CDR3 in amino acids: CASRTGTNTGELFF. In DNA form, the CDR3 reads TGTGCCAGTAGGACAGGGACGAACACCGGGGAGCTGTTTTTT. Full variable domain (missing parts from reference TRBV19 and TRBJ2-2): DGGITQSPKYLFRKEGQNVTLSCEQNLNHDAMYWYRQDPGQGLRLIYYSQIVNDFQKGDIAEGYSVSREKKESFPLTVTSAQKNPTAFYLCASRTGTNTGELFFGEGSRLTVL.

This clone was picked up a small number of times. The chain combines TRBV2 with TRBJ2-2; D uncertain. The CDR3 contains 13 residues. CDR1 is SNHLY, CDR2 FYNNEI, per germline. Trimming pared 5 bases from V and 4 bases from J, leaving 8 bases between. CDR3 bases: TGTGCCAGCAGTCCCCCGGGCACCGGGGAGCTGTTTTTT. Translating gives CASSPPGTGELFF. Filled out from reference TRBV2 and TRBJ2-2, the complete variable domain reads EPEVTQTPSHQVTQMGQEVILRCVPISNHLYFYWYRQILGQKVEFLVSFYNNEISEKSEIFDDQFSVERPDGSNFTLKIRSTKLEDSAMYFCASSPPGTGELFFGEGSRLTVL.

Only a few counts were recorded for this clone. The CDR3 sequence is CASSPESNQPQHF. DNA for the CDR3: TGTGCCAGCAGTCCCGAGAGCAATCAGCCCCAGCATTTT. The chain has TRBV6-5 and TRBJ1-5, with D hard to call. The V and J ends lost 5 bases and 1 base respectively, with 6 bases between them. The CDR3 has 13 residues. Germline V gene sequence: CDR1 MNHEY, CDR2 SVGAGI.

This clone has a single count. The chain uses TRBV5-6 and TRBJ2-1, with 12 bases fitting TRBD2. The CDR3 covers 16 residues. Germline assignment: CDR1 SGHDT and CDR2 YYEEEE. V lost 3 bases, J lost 3 bases, and 4 bases stayed unmatched. CDR3 sequence: CASSYQLAGGYNEQFF. CDR3 coding DNA: TGTGCCAGCAGCTACCAACTAGCGGGGGGCTACAATGAGCAGTTCTTC.

This chain uses TRBV12-5 with TRBJ2-3; TRBD2 agrees at 8 bases. There are 16 residues in the CDR3. Looked up from germline, CDR1 is LGHNT and CDR2 is FRNRAP. Germline trimming cut 3 bases from V and 5 bases from J; bases unmatched to any gene: 10. The CDR3 sequence is CASGLTTGGAGDTQYF. The DNA of the CDR3 is TGTGCTAGTGGTTTAACCACCGGGGGGGCGGGAGATACGCAGTATTTT.

This sequence joins TRBV9 and TRBJ2-3; 8 nucleotides line up with TRBD2. This CDR3 spans 17 amino acids. Germline loops: CDR1 SGDLS, CDR2 YYNGEE. V trimming: 5 bases; J trimming: 1 base; junction bases outside the gene matches: 12. CDR3 protein: CASSPYSPGGGTDTQYF. The CDR3 nucleotides read TGTGCCAGCAGTCCATACTCCCCGGGGGGGGGCACAGATACGCAGTATTTT.

This clone was counted once. CDR3 DNA: TGTGCCAGCAGCGGCGGGACGCGGGGAGAAAAACTGTTTTTT. Translating it yields CASSGGTRGEKLFF. This rearrangement joins TRBV5-6 to TRBJ1-4; possibly TRBD1 for D (5 bases). The CDR3 is 14 amino acids. V was trimmed by 4 bases and J by 8 bases, leaving 15 bases between them. The germline gives CDR1 SGHDT, CDR2 YYEEEE.

The count of this clone is one. V is TRBV19 and J is TRBJ1-2; D might be TRBD1 (6 bases). The germline CDR1 and CDR2 sequences are LNHDA and SQIVND (reference sequence). The CDR3 consists of 14 residues. V gave up 1 base and J gave up 6 bases, with 12 bases separating them. CDR3: CASSIAGGRDGYTF. The CDR3, as DNA: TGTGCCAGTAGTATAGCGGGGGGGCGCGATGGCTACACCTTC.

DNA of the CDR3: TGTGCCAGCACCGCAAGGGGGAGCCTCACAGATACGCAGTATTTT. Protein product: CASTARGSLTDTQYF. This rearrangement joins TRBV3-1 (or the pseudogene TRBV3-2) to TRBJ2-3, with D possibly TRBD1 on 6 matching bases. The CDR3 spans 15 residues. Per germline, CDR1 LGHDT and CDR2 YNNKEL (reference sequence). V lost 7 bases to trimming and J lost 2 bases, with 16 bases between them.